Detailed here is one TCR beta chain. Its antigen is currently not known. Qualities for individual bases were not recorded, and no much larger clone is one base off. The sample comes from a study of blood T cell repertoires in COVID-19 (dated by TCRdb to the early 2020s). For the study in its entirety: Samples from collaborators originated in the United States, Italy and Spain and spanned both the acute and convalescent phases of COVID-19. The samples were drawn from the first 160 participants of the ongoing ImmuneRACE study and from 1,254 subjects provided by 6 global collaborators. Nearly every sample came with metadata listing a de-identified subject ID, COVID-19 status, age in years and sex. Where HLA class I and class II types were available, the types were taken from metadata supplied by the sample provider, not from assay-based typing. The material from the prospective study consisted of cDNA or gDNA derived from T cells, B-cell-depleted T cells, or PBMCs. The dataset comprised deeply sampled blood TCRbeta repertoires from subjects exposed to, actively infected with, or recovered from COVID-19. The repertoires were made available in a free public database intended to serve as a resource for research on the immune response to SARS-CoV-2.

CDR1 SNHLY and CDR2 FYNNEI are derived from the germline V gene. The CDR3 starts with the cysteine, ends with the phenylalanine, and has 16 residues. Only the CDR3 part of the read is kept: 48 bases, read in frame from the first base. Relative to germline, V is missing 7 bases and J is missing 3 bases, with 10 bases of the junction outside any gene match. Participants in the prospective study were enrolled through a virtual design, were aged roughly 18 to 90 years, and lived in approximately 25 United States geographic areas. In the prospective study, cohorts were assigned on the basis of participant-reported clinical history obtained from a screening survey and a study questionnaire. Exposed participants were defined as having been in contact with someone with a PCR-confirmed or clinician-diagnosed COVID-19 case within 2 weeks of study entry. In the prospective study, mobile phlebotomists collected whole blood, serum and a nasopharyngeal or oropharyngeal swab from each participant. Additional blood draws and questionnaires over an approximately 2-month period could optionally be provided by prospective study participants. Before DNA extraction, blood samples from the prospective study were shipped at room temperature or frozen.

Study-wide conclusions, independent of this receptor: Clinical and demographic metadata were provided uncurated, with the amount varying by source and participant.

TCRbeta CDR3 regions were amplified from genomic DNA using the immunoSEQ Assay, a bias-controlled multiplex PCR. The original methods were these. The number of nucleated cells in each sample was estimated from the amplification of reference gene primers within the assay. To quantify the absolute abundance of each unique TCRbeta CDR3 rearrangement, sequence reads were collapsed and filtered. Productive Simpson clonality was computed per sample as the square root of Simpson's diversity index over productive rearrangements. This is the immuneACCESS table as TCRdb keeps it, with only in-frame sequences that have V and J called. A part of the clones is gone; compared with another copy, unresolved V genes explain less than half, and the rest is unexplained. V, J and clone size are taken as reported in that table, and D and trimming were inferred from the DNA itself. The sample records 320,000 or so clones, 85% of which are singletons. The biggest ten clones account for under 2% of the sample.

Rearrangement joined TRBV2 to TRBJ1-3; 9 bases in the middle match TRBD1. This sequence was found in a woman aged 25 to 45 who had been exposed to COVID-19. Sequenced input: PBMCs or T cells enriched from blood (not recorded which). The DNA is as follows: TGTGCCAGCAAACTGGACAGGGGATCTTTTGGAAACACCATATATTTT. It translates to CASKLDRGSFGNTIYF.